The 6 T cell receptor beta chains given below trace back to one sample, sequenced in a study of T cells in tumors after PD-1 blockade. Data came from immunoSEQ multiplex PCR; TCRdb stores just in-frame clones and leaves some out. The sample has 60,000 to 70,000 clones, roughly 70% seen once. The material sequenced was PBMCs, taken after anti-PD-1 treatment. Every receptor here comes from a human donor with basal cell carcinoma.

This clone came up many times. At the DNA level, this CDR3 is encoded by other sequences in the same sample as well. The chain couples TRBV11-3 to TRBJ2-6; D possibly corresponds to TRBD2 (5 bases). Trimming stripped 1 base from V and 2 bases from J, with 9 bases between. CDR1 is SGHNT and CDR2 is YENEEA in the germline V gene. The CDR3 loop spans 16 amino acids. CDR3: CASSLGAGAGANVLTF. The CDR3 DNA reads TGTGCCAGCAGCTTAGGGGCCGGGGCTGGGGCCAACGTCCTGACTTTC.

The chain employs TRBV4-2 and TRBJ1-2; 7 bases align to TRBD1. The CDR3 sequence is 15 residues long. Germline V gene data show CDR1 as LGHNA and CDR2 as YNFKEQ. Trimming cost V 6 bases and J 4 bases; bases outside gene matches: 11. CDR3 sequence (DNA): TGTGCCAGCAGTAAAGACAGGGACTTTGCCTATGGCTACACCTTC. Its protein is CASSKDRDFAYGYTF.

Comments on this clone: At one end, the junction sequence differs from germline, possibly due to a read error. This CDR3 reads CASSLETVETQYF. Written as DNA, the CDR3 is TGCGCCAGCAGTTTGGAGACAGTAGAGACCCAGTACTTC. This rearrangement joins TRBV5-1 to TRBJ2-5; TRBD1 might be the D (5 bases). This CDR3 has 13 residues. Germline V gives CDR1 SGHRS, CDR2 YFSETQ.

The rearrangement links TRBV28 to TRBJ1-2; unclear D gene. V was trimmed by 10 bases and J by 0 bases, leaving 24 bases between them. This CDR3 spans 17 amino acids. Germline assignment: CDR1 MDHEN and CDR2 SYDVKM. CDR3 sequence: CAIKIGWGNTANYGYTF. CDR3 in DNA: TGTGCCATCAAAATAGGATGGGGTAATACTGCTAACTATGGCTACACCTTC.

The V call is TRBV19, the J call TRBJ1-2; D may be TRBD1 (6 bases). The germline V gene has CDR1 LNHDA and CDR2 SQIVND (reference sequence). The CDR3 has 14 residues. Trimming removed 6 bases at V and 0 bases at J, with 11 bases between. The CDR3 sequence is CASSGQSSNYGYTF. In DNA form, the CDR3 reads TGTGCCAGTAGCGGACAGTCTTCTAACTATGGCTACACCTTC.

This clone turned up a few times. V is TRBV6-1 and J is TRBJ1-2; 8 nucleotides match TRBD1. The germline V gene encodes CDR1 MNHNS and CDR2 SASEGT. The CDR3 covers 15 residues. The ends lost 1 base at V and 4 bases at J; junction bases unmatched: 5. The CDR3 spells CASSEGTGRFYGYTF. The CDR3 DNA reads TGTGCCAGCAGTGAAGGGACAGGGCGATTCTATGGCTACACCTTC.